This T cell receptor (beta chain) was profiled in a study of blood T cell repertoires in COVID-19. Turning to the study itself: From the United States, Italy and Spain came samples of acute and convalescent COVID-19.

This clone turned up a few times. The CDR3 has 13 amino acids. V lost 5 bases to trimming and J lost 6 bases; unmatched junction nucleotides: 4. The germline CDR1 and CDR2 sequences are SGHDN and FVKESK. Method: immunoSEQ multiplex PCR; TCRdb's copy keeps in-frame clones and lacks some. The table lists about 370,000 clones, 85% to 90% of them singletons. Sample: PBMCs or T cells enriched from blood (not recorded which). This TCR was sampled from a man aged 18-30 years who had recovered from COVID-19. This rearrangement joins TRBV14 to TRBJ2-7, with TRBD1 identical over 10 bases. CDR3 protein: CASSWRDRGEQYF. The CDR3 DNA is TGTGCCAGCAGCTGGAGGGACAGGGGCGAGCAGTACTTC.